This T cell receptor beta chain stems from a study of blood T cell repertoires in COVID-19. CDR3 length: 15 amino acids. Germline V gene lookup returns CDR1 MGHRA and CDR2 YSYEKL. Trimming removed 0 bases at V and 4 bases at J, with 10 bases between. Participants came from fewer than 25 US areas, aged roughly 18 to 90 years. Participants' reported clinical history set cohort assignment. What the recovered Cohort 3 donors had was two negative PCRs, clearance, or symptom resolution. Sequenced by immunoSEQ multiplex PCR; TCRdb stores in-frame clones only, minus some. The table records approximately 390,000 clones, around nine tenths of them present only once.

The clonotype originates from a woman between 45 and 60 years old who had recovered from COVID-19. Sequencing was performed on PBMCs or T cells enriched from blood (not recorded which). This chain connects TRBV4-1 to TRBJ1-3, with D unresolved. In DNA form, the CDR3 reads TGCGCCAGCAGCCAAGATGAGGGATACGGAAACACCATATATTTT. It specifies CASSQDEGYGNTIYF.